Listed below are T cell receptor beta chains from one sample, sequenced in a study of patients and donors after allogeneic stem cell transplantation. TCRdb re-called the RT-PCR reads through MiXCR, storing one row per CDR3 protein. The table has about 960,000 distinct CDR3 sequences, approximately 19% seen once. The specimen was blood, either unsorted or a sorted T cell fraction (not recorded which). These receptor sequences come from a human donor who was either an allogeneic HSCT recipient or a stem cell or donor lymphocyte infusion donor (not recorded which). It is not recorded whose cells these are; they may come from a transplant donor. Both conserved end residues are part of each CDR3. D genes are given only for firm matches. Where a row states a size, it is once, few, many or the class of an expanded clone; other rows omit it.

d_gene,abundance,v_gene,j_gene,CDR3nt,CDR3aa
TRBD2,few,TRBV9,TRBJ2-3,TGTGCCGGAGTCCCCGGGCGGGAGCGCACAGATACGCAGTATTTT,CAGVPGRERTDTQYF
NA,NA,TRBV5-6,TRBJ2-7,TGTGCCAGCAGCTCGGATTCCGGAACCGGGACGCAATCCTACGAGCAGTACTTC,CASSSDSGTGTQSYEQYF
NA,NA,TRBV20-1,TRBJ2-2,TGCAGTGCTAGTTTGGCAGGGCCGAACACCGGGGAGCTGTTTTTT,CSASLAGPNTGELFF
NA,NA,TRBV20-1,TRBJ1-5,TGCAGTGCTAGACGAGAATCCAATCAGCCCCAGCATTTT,CSARRESNQPQHF
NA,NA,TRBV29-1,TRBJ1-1,TGCAGCGTTGAAGATCGGGCAGCAAAAGCTTTCTTT,CSVEDRAAKAFF
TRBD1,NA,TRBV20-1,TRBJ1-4,TGCAGTGCTAGAGATGGGCAGGGGGCCGAAAAACTGTTTTTT,CSARDGQGAEKLFF
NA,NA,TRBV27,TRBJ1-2,TGTGCCAGCAGTATCTCGGGGGCTCTAAACTATGGCTACACCTTC,CASSISGALNYGYTF
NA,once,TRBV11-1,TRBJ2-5,TGTGCCAGCAGTCAAGGTACAGGGAAAGTCTCCCAAGAGACCCAGTACTTC,CASSQGTGKVSQETQYF
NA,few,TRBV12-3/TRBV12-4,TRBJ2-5,TGTGCCAGCGGAGAAATCCAAGAGACCCAGTACTTC,CASGEIQETQYF
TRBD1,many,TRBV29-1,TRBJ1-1,TGCAGCGTTTCTCTGACAGGGTTGAACACTGAAGCTTTCTTT,CSVSLTGLNTEAFF
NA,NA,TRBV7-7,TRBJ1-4,TGTGCTAGCAGCGCCGGCGGGGGGCCTAATGAAAAACTGTTTTTT,CASSAGGGPNEKLFF
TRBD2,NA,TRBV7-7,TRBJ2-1,TGTGCTGTCGGGAGGAAAGGCTACAATGAGCAGTTCTTC,CAVGRKGYNEQFF
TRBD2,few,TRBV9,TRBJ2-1,TGTGCCAGCAGCCTGTCCGGGACTAGCGGGAGTGATGAGCAGTTCTTC,CASSLSGTSGSDEQFF
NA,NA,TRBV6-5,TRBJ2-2,TGTGCCAGCAGTTACGACCCTCCGGGGTTTTCGACCGGGGAGCTGTTTTTT,CASSYDPPGFSTGELFF
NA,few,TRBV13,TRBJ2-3,TGTGCCAGCAGCTTGAAGGACGACACAGATACGCAGTATTTT,CASSLKDDTDTQYF
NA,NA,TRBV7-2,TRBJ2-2,TGTGCCAGCAAGCTTAATGCCGGGGAGCTGTTTTTT,CASKLNAGELFF
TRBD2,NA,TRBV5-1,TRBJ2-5,TGCGCCAGCAGCGGGTTTCTAGCGGGAGGGCGAGAGACCCAGTACTTC,CASSGFLAGGRETQYF
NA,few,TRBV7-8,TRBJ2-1,TGTGCCAGCAGCCTCAGGGTTTGGGGGAAGTTCTTC,CASSLRVWGKFF
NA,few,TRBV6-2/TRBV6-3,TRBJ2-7,TGTGCCAGCAGTTACTCGAGGGCCAGAGTTTCCTACGAGCAGTACTTC,CASSYSRARVSYEQYF
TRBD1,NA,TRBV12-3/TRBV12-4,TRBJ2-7,TGTGCCAGCAGTTTAGCGCCCGGGACAGGGCGTTCCGAGCAGTACTTC,CASSLAPGTGRSEQYF
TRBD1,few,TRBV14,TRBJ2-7,TGTGCCAGCAGCTCATACGGGACAGCCTACGAGCAGTACTTC,CASSSYGTAYEQYF
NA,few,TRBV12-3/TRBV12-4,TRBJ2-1,TGTGCCAGCACCCTAGAACGGGTTTCTGAGCAGTTCTTC,CASTLERVSEQFF